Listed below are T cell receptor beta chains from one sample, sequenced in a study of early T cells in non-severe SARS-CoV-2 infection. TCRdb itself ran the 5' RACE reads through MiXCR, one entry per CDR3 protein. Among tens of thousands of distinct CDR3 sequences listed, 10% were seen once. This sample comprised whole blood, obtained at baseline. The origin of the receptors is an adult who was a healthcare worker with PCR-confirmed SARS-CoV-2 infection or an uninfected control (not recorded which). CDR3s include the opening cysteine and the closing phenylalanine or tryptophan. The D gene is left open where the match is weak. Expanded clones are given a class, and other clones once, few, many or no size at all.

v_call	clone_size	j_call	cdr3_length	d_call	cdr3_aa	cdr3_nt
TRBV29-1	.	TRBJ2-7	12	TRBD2	CSVRPSGYEQYF	TGCAGCGTTCGGCCTAGCGGGTACGAGCAGTACTTC
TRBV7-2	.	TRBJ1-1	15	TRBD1	CASSWDRGPNTEAFF	TGTGCCAGCAGCTGGGACAGGGGCCCGAACACTGAAGCTTTCTTT
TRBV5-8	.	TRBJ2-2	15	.	CASSPRQGGSGELFF	TGTGCCAGCAGCCCAAGACAGGGAGGATCCGGGGAGCTGTTTTTT
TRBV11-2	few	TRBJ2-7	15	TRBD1	CASSLEGTGSYEQYF	TGTGCCAGCAGCTTAGAGGGGACAGGGTCCTACGAGCAGTACTTC
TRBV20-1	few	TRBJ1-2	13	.	CSAKEASNYGYTF	TGCAGTGCTAAGGAGGCGTCTAACTATGGCTACACCTTC
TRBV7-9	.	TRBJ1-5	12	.	CASSLQNQPQHF	TGTGCCAGCAGCTTACAGAATCAGCCCCAGCATTTT
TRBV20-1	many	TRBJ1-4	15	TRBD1	CSAATPAGGDEKLFF	TGCAGTGCAGCAACCCCGGCAGGGGGGGATGAAAAACTGTTTTTT
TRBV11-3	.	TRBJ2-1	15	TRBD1	CASSPGTGGNNEQFF	TGTGCCAGCAGCCCTGGGACAGGGGGAAACAATGAGCAGTTCTTC
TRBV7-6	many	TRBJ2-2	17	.	CASSLGSSYSNTGELFF	TGTGCCAGCAGCTTAGGGTCGTCTTACTCGAACACCGGGGAGCTGTTTTTT
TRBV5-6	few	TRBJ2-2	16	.	CASSPDIERYTGELFF	TGTGCCAGCAGCCCGGACATAGAGAGGTACACCGGGGAGCTGTTTTTT